This TCR beta chain was sequenced for a study of T-cell reconstitution after alpha-beta-depleted transplantation in children. This clonotype has more than one count but fewer than ten. Unique molecular identifiers featured in how the TCRbeta library was prepared. MiXCR, applied by TCRdb to the PCR reads, yields one record per CDR3 protein. The table includes approximately 520,000 distinct CDR3 sequences, around 10% detected once. The TCR was taken from a female patient between 2 and 10 years old who had a stem cell transplant for aplastic anemia, so the T cells may come from the graft donor. The sample consisted of PBMCs, mostly from graft donor cells, taken 180 days after TCRalphabeta/CD19-depleted stem cell transplant.

CDR3 sequence: CASSQDSISLHNEQFF. The CDR3 region has the DNA TGCGCCAGCAGCCAAGATAGTATTAGCCTCCACAATGAGCAGTTCTTC. This sequence joins TRBV4-3 and TRBJ2-1; D gene ambiguous. CDR1 and CDR2 from the germline V gene are LGHNA and YSLEER. The ends were cut back, 0 bases at V and 5 bases at J, with 14 bases in the middle. This CDR3 comprises 16 residues.